These 28 T cell receptor beta chains came from one sample sequenced in a study of cytomegalovirus exposure and HLA in healthy donors. Vbeta (60) and Jbeta (13) primers were used in the PCR. Data came from immunoSEQ multiplex PCR; TCRdb stores just in-frame clones and leaves some out. The table records about 160,000 clones, 80% of them present only once. Sequencing was done on a sample of PBMCs. Source of these receptors: a woman between 50 and 59 years old in good health and CMV-seronegative.

V gene TRBV11-2 combines with J gene TRBJ1-3, with a weak D call TRBD1 (5 bases). CDR3 length: 15 amino acids. V lost 4 bases, J lost 5 bases, and 15 bases lay in between. The germline gives CDR1 SGHAT, CDR2 FQNNGV. The CDR3: CASSSPRQHRNTIYF. Written as DNA, the CDR3 is TGTGCCAGCAGCTCCCCGCGACAGCATAGAAACACCATATATTTT.

This sequence joins TRBV5-1 and TRBJ2-1, with D perhaps matching TRBD2 (6 bases). Germline V gene sequence: CDR1 SGHRS, CDR2 YFSETQ. Deletions cut 0 bases from V and 7 bases from J, with 14 bases between. The CDR3 has 15 amino acids. For the CDR3, the DNA is TGCGCCAGCAGCTTGGGGAGGGGCACGCAGAATGAGCAGTTCTTC. It codes for CASSLGRGTQNEQFF. Variable domain in full (rest from reference TRBV5-1 and TRBJ2-1): KAGVTQTPRYLIKTRGQQVTLSCSPISGHRSVSWYQQTPGQGLQFLFEYFSETQRNKGNFPGRFSGRQFSNSRSEMNVSTLELGDSALYLCASSLGRGTQNEQFFGPGTRLTVL.

The V gene is TRBV6-6, the J gene TRBJ2-3; D possibly corresponds to TRBD2 (6 bases). Deletions cut 6 bases from V and 6 bases from J, with 22 bases between. Germline V gene sequence: CDR1 MNHNY, CDR2 SVGAGI (reference sequence). CDR3 length equals 16 residues. The DNA of the CDR3 is TGTGCCAGCAGGGGACTCTTGGGGGACCTCCCGGATACGCAGTATTTT. Translation gives CASRGLLGDLPDTQYF.

A note on this clone: Additional DNA sequences in this sample encode the identical CDR3. The chain has TRBV28 and TRBJ2-7; maybe TRBD1 (5 bases). Germline V gives CDR1 MDHEN, CDR2 SYDVKM. V gave up 6 bases and J gave up 8 bases, with 17 bases separating them. This CDR3 spans 13 amino acids. CDR3 residues: CASSLIHQGQQYF. The DNA for the CDR3 is TGTGCCAGCAGCCTCATCCACCAGGGCCAGCAGTACTTC.

The chain combines TRBV7-9 with TRBJ2-4; 8 bases fit TRBD1. Unmatched junction bases numbered 9, after V lost 5 bases and J lost 0 bases. This CDR3 comprises 17 residues. The V gene's germline CDR1 is SEHNR and CDR2 FQNEAQ (reference sequence). This CDR3 is CASSTTRGQLAKNIQYF. The DNA for the CDR3 is TGTGCCAGCAGCACGACCAGGGGGCAGTTAGCCAAAAACATTCAGTACTTC.

The chain links TRBV13 to TRBJ2-7, with 8 bases that match TRBD1. Trimming cost V 4 bases and J 3 bases; bases outside gene matches: 5. This CDR3 has 14 amino acids. Germline assignment: CDR1 PRHDT and CDR2 FYEKMQ (reference sequence). The CDR3 loop is CASSSRDRHYEQYF. CDR3 DNA: TGTGCCAGCAGCTCACGGGACAGGCACTACGAGCAGTACTTC. Full variable domain (remainder filled in from reference TRBV13 and TRBJ2-7): AAGVIQSPRHLIKEKRETATLKCYPIPRHDTVYWYQQGPGQDPQFLISFYEKMQSDKGSIPDRFSAQQFSDYHSELNMSSLELGDSALYFCASSSRDRHYEQYFGPGTRLTVT.

The chain uses TRBV15 and TRBJ2-1; D is uncertain. Per germline, CDR1 LNHNV and CDR2 YYDKDF (reference sequence). V was pared by 0 bases and J by 5 bases, with 5 bases between. The CDR3 spans 13 residues. CDR3 nucleotides: TGTGCCACCAGCAGAGATGGCCACAATGAGCAGTTCTTC. The encoded protein is CATSRDGHNEQFF.

The chain couples TRBV6-6 to TRBJ2-7, with TRBD1 as a possible D gene (6 bases). Germline CDR1 is MNHNY and CDR2 is SVGAGI (reference sequence). The V gene lost 4 bases and the J gene lost 6 bases, with 13 bases spanning the gap. The CDR3 spans 13 residues. The CDR3 region is CASSSSQGSEQYF. CDR3 DNA: TGTGCCAGCAGTTCGTCACAGGGTTCCGAGCAGTACTTC.

Only a few counts were recorded for this clone. The V call is TRBV6-1, the J call TRBJ1-1; D remains unclear. V gave up 3 bases and J gave up 0 bases, with 8 bases separating them. Germline CDR1 reads MNHNS; CDR2 reads SASEGT. The CDR3 length is 14 residues. CDR3: CASSDRFMNTEAFF. CDR3 sequence (DNA): TGTGCCAGCAGTGACAGGTTCATGAACACTGAAGCTTTCTTT.

The CDR3 protein is CASSPSTLLRGLETQYF. CDR3 coding DNA: TGTGCCAGCTCACCGTCCACTCTCCTTAGGGGGCTAGAGACCCAGTACTTC. The chain has TRBV18 and TRBJ2-5; 7 positions match TRBD1. Germline CDR1 reads KGHSH; CDR2 reads LQKENI. J was trimmed by 4 bases and V by 3 bases; bases with no gene match: 14. The CDR3 is 17 residues long.

V usage is TRBV6-1 and J usage is TRBJ2-1; D gene unclear. The germline V gene encodes CDR1 MNHNS and CDR2 SASEGT. V lost 7 bases to trimming and J lost 5 bases, with 12 bases between them. The length of the CDR3 is 13 residues. Written as DNA, the CDR3 is TGTGCCAGCAATAGACAAGAAGACAATGAGCAGTTCTTC. This codes for CASNRQEDNEQFF.

The J gene is TRBJ2-1, the V gene TRBV7-2; 9 bases fit TRBD2. This CDR3 is built from 16 residues. Germline V gene data show CDR1 as SGHTA and CDR2 as FQGNSA. V trimming: 1 base; J trimming: 6 bases; junction bases outside the gene matches: 7. The CDR3: CASSLGGLAGTNEQFF. CDR3 in DNA: TGTGCCAGCAGCTTAGGGGGGCTAGCGGGAACCAATGAGCAGTTCTTC.

The chain recombines TRBV9 with TRBJ1-1; D unresolved. Between the trimmed V and J ends, which lost 4 bases and 1 base, there was a span of 11 bases. The length of the CDR3 is 14 residues. Per the germline V gene, CDR1 is SGDLS and CDR2 is YYNGEE. CDR3 in DNA: TGTGCCAGCAGCAAAGCCCCAGGGAACACTGAAGCTTTCTTT. Its translation: CASSKAPGNTEAFF.

The chain has TRBV18 and TRBJ1-5, with TRBD1 identical over 7 bases. V gave up 6 bases and J gave up 2 bases; unmatched junction bases: 10. This CDR3 contains 16 residues. Per the germline V gene, CDR1 is KGHSH and CDR2 is LQKENI. The CDR3 DNA sequence: TGTGCCAGCTCCCCAAATACAGGGGAAGGCAATCAGCCCCAGCATTTT. Protein sequence: CASSPNTGEGNQPQHF.

This clone was picked up a small number of times. The chain links TRBV15 to TRBJ2-5; 8 bases line up with TRBD1. The last part of the DNA fits TRBJ2-7 better; the J call may be wrong. This CDR3 spans 19 amino acids. Germline CDR1 is LNHNV and CDR2 is YYDKDF (reference sequence). The CDR3: CATSRAGTHGQGRWYEQYF. CDR3 nucleotides: TGTGCCACCAGCAGAGCCGGAACTCACGGACAGGGACGATGGTACGAGCAGTACTTC.

V usage is TRBV21-1 and J usage is TRBJ2-7; TRBD1 is the table's D call and was not checked against the DNA. TRBV21-1 is given as a pseudogene. The CDR3 has 13 amino acids. CDR3 bases: TGTGCCAGCAGGACAGCGTCCTTCTACGAGCAGTACTTC. Translation gives CASRTASFYEQYF.

This chain connects TRBV9 to TRBJ1-1; possible D gene TRBD1, 6 bases. Germline V gene sequence: CDR1 SGDLS, CDR2 YYNGEE. V lost 4 bases to trimming and J lost 1 base, with 11 bases between them. There are 14 residues in the CDR3. CDR3 residues: CASSPLTGNTEAFF. The CDR3 DNA reads TGTGCCAGCAGCCCTCTGACAGGGAACACTGAAGCTTTCTTT.

V and J are TRBV19 and TRBJ2-7, with TRBD2 matching 9 bases. The CDR3 extends over 15 amino acids. J lost 5 bases, V lost 3 bases, and 8 bases had no gene match. Germline V gene data show CDR1 as LNHDA and CDR2 as SQIVND (reference sequence). The CDR3 nucleotides are TGTGCCAGTAGTATCACGGCGGGAGGGCCGAACGAGCAGTACTTC. Translation: CASSITAGGPNEQYF.

This clone was picked up a small number of times. J is TRBJ1-2 and V is TRBV5-4; 10 nucleotides match TRBD1. The CDR3 has 17 residues. Germline CDR1 and CDR2: SGHNT and YYREEE (reference sequence). V lost 4 bases to trimming and J lost 0 bases; unmatched junction nucleotides: 9. As DNA, the CDR3 is TGTGCCAGCAGCCCACCGGGACAGGGGACCCCTAACTATGGCTACACCTTC. Amino acids: CASSPPGQGTPNYGYTF. The full variable domain, rest sourced from reference TRBV5-4 and TRBJ1-2, is ETGVTQSPTHLIKTRGQQVTLRCSSQSGHNTVSWYQQALGQGPQFIFQYYREEENGRGNFPPRFSGLQFPNYSSELNVNALELDDSALYLCASSPPGQGTPNYGYTFGSGTRLTVV.

This clone was counted once. This chain links TRBV30 with TRBJ2-3; TRBD2 aligns across 16 bases. CDR1 is GTSNPN, CDR2 SVGIG, per germline (reference sequence). The V and J ends lost 4 bases and 4 bases, in that order; junction bases with no gene match: 8. CDR3 size: 17 residues. CDR3 loop: CAWNTGLAGGPADTQYF. CDR3 sequence (DNA): TGTGCCTGGAACACGGGACTAGCGGGAGGGCCCGCAGATACGCAGTATTTT. The whole variable domain, remainder taken from reference TRBV30 and TRBJ2-3, is SQTIHQWPATLVQPVGSPLSLECTVEGTSNPNLYWYRQAAGRGLQLLFYSVGIGQISSEVPQNLSASRPQDRQFILSSKKLLLSDSGFYLCAWNTGLAGGPADTQYFGPGTRLTVL.

The rearrangement links TRBV6-6 to TRBJ2-1, with D tentatively TRBD2 (6 bases). Looked up from germline, CDR1 is MNHNY and CDR2 is SVGAGI (reference sequence). The CDR3 has 15 residues. The V end lost 2 bases, the J end lost 9 bases, and 17 bases lay between the germline ends. The CDR3: CASSYSRDSLSEQFF. The CDR3 DNA is TGTGCCAGCAGTTACAGCCGGGACTCCCTAAGTGAGCAGTTCTTC.

This chain connects TRBV5-1 to TRBJ2-2, with 7 bases that match TRBD1. The V gene end was trimmed by 0 bases and the J gene end by 2 bases; junction bases not matched to a gene: 4. CDR1 is SGHRS and CDR2 is YFSETQ in the germline V gene. CDR3 length equals 16 residues. The DNA for the CDR3 is TGCGCCAGCAGCTTGGAAGGGACAGTCAACACCGGGGAGCTGTTTTTT. This encodes CASSLEGTVNTGELFF.

This clone was observed once. V is TRBV5-1 and J is TRBJ2-7, with D perhaps matching TRBD2 (5 bases). This CDR3 has 13 residues. Germline V gives CDR1 SGHRS, CDR2 YFSETQ. V was trimmed by 7 bases and J by 3 bases, leaving 14 bases between them. The CDR3 reads CASQIEGVYEQYF. The CDR3 DNA reads TGCGCCAGCCAAATAGAGGGAGTCTACGAGCAGTACTTC.

The chain is built from TRBV6-6 and TRBJ2-7; 9 bases line up with TRBD1. Germline V gene data show CDR1 as MNHNY and CDR2 as SVGAGI (reference sequence). This CDR3 spans 14 amino acids. Trimming removed 6 bases from V and 5 bases from J; junction bases left unmatched: 8. The CDR3 coding sequence is TGTGCCAGCAGCCCCCCCCGGACAGGGGACGAGCAGTACTTC. Translated: CASSPPRTGDEQYF.

The V and J genes are TRBV5-1 and TRBJ2-1; D is undetermined. The CDR3 consists of 15 residues. Germline V CDR1 and CDR2: SGHRS, YFSETQ. Trimming left V 1 base short and J 1 base short, with 9 bases between. CDR3 sequence reads: CASSLTMTSYNEQFF. The DNA of the CDR3 is TGCGCCAGCAGCTTGACTATGACTTCCTACAATGAGCAGTTCTTC.

This clone was counted between two and nine times. This sequence joins TRBV10-2 and TRBJ2-7, with unresolved D. Trimming cost V 2 bases and J 10 bases, with 9 bases left between them. From germline, CDR1 is WSHSY and CDR2 SAAADI. The CDR3 covers 11 residues. The CDR3 region has the DNA TGCGCCAGCAGTGAGCCTGCAGTACAGTACTTC. This encodes CASSEPAVQYF.

In DNA, the CDR3 is TGTGCCAGCAGCTTATTACCGCGGACTAGCACAGATACGCAGTATTTT. Encoded protein: CASSLLPRTSTDTQYF. The rearrangement uses TRBV7-9 and TRBJ2-3; D might be TRBD2 (5 bases). Germline V gene sequence: CDR1 SEHNR, CDR2 FQNEAQ (reference sequence). This CDR3 contains 16 residues. Trimming pared 2 bases from V and 0 bases from J, leaving 12 bases between.

This clone came up a few times. The gene calls are TRBV7-9 and TRBJ1-1, with D hard to call. Between the trimmed V and J ends, which lost 7 bases and 3 bases, there was a span of 12 bases. The germline V gene encodes CDR1 SEHNR and CDR2 FQNEAQ (reference sequence). This CDR3 contains 13 residues. Here the CDR3 reads CASINLADTEAFF. For the CDR3, the DNA is TGTGCCAGCATCAACTTGGCGGACACTGAAGCTTTCTTT.